Described below is a single T cell receptor (beta chain) sequence and its context. Original methodology: Researchers report that nucleated cell counts were estimated from reference gene primer amplification. The method was immunoSEQ multiplex PCR; TCRdb's version includes in-frame clones alone and lacks a portion of them. That table supplies the V and J calls and clone size; D and trimming were determined from the DNA. The sample has 200,000 or so clones, around 77% seen once. This CDR3 region has 15 residues. Trimming left V 0 bases short and J 7 bases short, with 16 bases between. Germline CDR1 and CDR2: MNHEY and SVGAGI. The record originates from a study of blood T cell repertoires in COVID-19. Study context: Acute and convalescent COVID-19 samples came from the United States, Italy and Spain. The analysed material was cDNA or gDNA that came from T cells, B-cell-depleted T cells, or PBMCs.

The J gene is TRBJ2-7, the V gene TRBV6-5; D possibly corresponds to TRBD2 (5 bases). The sample comprised peripheral blood. This clonotype originated in a man aged 55 to 70 with active or convalescent COVID-19. CDR3 DNA sequence: TGTGCCAGCAGTTACTCGAGGACCTTACCGGGAGAGCAGTACTTC. It encodes CASSYSRTLPGEQYF.